This T cell receptor beta chain is drawn from a study of T-cell reconstitution after alpha-beta-depleted transplantation in children. General study points: Where alpha-beta T cells came from about two months after transplant was reportedly several hundred expanded graft clones. It was newly produced T cells that mostly accounted for T-cell counts and diversity one year after transplant.

The TCRbeta library was prepared with unique molecular identifiers. TCRdb re-analysed the PCR reads in MiXCR, keeping a single row per CDR3 protein. The table has about 110,000 distinct CDR3 sequences, around 23% seen once. This clonotype has at least ten counts. Its specificity is not known. V was clipped by 4 bases and J by 1 base, with 19 bases between them. The CDR3 is 16 amino acids. From germline, CDR1 is SQVTM and CDR2 ANQGSEA. This receptor was identified in a male patient aged 2 to 9 who had a stem cell transplant for chronic granulomatous disease, so the T cells may come from the graft donor. The source material was PBMCs, mostly from graft donor cells, sampled 180 days after TCRalphabeta/CD19-depleted stem cell transplant. The chain uses TRBV29-1 and TRBJ1-1; a weak D match, TRBD1 (6 bases). CDR3 sequence (DNA): TGCAGCGTTGGGGGGCTCACAGAGTTCGGGAACACTGAAGCTTTCTTT. This sequence encodes CSVGGLTEFGNTEAFF. The whole variable domain, remainder taken from reference TRBV29-1 and TRBJ1-1, is SAVISQKPSRDICQRGTSLTIQCQVDSQVTMMFWYRQQPGQSLTLIATANQGSEATYESGFVIDKFPISRPNLTFSTLTVSNMSPEDSSIYLCSVGGLTEFGNTEAFFGQGTRLTVV.